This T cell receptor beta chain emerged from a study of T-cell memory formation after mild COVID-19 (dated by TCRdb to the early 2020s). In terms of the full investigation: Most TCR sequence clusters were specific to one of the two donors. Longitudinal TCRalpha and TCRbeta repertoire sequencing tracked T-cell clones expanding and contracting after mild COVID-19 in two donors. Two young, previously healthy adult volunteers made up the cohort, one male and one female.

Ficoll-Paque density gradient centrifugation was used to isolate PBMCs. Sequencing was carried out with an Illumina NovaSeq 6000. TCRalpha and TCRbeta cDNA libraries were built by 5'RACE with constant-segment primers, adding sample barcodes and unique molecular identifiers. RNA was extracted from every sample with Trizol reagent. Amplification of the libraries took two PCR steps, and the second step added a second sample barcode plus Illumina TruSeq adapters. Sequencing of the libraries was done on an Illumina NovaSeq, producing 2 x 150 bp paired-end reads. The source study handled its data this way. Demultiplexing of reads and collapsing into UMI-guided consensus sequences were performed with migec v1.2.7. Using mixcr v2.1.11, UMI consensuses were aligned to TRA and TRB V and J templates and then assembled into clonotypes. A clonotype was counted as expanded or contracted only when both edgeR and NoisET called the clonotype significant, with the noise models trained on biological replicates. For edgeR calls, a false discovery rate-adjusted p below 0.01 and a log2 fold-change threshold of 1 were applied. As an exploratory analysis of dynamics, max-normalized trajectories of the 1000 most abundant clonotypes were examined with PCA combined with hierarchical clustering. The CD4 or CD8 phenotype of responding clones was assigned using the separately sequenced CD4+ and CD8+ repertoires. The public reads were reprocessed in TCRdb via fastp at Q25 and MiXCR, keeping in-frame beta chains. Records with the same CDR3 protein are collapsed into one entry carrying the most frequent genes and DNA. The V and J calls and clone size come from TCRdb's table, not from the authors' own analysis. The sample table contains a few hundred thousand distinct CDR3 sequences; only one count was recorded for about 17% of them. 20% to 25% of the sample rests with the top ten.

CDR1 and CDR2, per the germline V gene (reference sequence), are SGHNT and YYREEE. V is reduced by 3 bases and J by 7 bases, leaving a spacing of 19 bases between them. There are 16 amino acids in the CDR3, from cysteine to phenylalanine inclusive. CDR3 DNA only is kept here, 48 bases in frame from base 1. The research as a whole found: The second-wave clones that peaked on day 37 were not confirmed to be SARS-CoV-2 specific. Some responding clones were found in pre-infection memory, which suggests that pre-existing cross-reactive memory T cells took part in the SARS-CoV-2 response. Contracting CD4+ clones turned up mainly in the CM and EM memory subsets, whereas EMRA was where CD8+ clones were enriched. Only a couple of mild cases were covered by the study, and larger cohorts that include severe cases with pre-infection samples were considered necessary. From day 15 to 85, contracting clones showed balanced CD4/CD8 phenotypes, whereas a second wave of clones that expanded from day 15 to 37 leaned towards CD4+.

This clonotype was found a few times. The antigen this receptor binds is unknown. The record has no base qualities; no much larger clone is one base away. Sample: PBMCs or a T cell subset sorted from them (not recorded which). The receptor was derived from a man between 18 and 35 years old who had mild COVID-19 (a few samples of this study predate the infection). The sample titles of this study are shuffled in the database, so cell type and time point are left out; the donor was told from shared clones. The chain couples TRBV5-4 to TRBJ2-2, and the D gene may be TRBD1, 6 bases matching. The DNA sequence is TGTGCCAGCAGCTCACAGGGAATAATGGTCGGCGGGGAGCTGTTTTTT. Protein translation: CASSSQGIMVGGELFF.